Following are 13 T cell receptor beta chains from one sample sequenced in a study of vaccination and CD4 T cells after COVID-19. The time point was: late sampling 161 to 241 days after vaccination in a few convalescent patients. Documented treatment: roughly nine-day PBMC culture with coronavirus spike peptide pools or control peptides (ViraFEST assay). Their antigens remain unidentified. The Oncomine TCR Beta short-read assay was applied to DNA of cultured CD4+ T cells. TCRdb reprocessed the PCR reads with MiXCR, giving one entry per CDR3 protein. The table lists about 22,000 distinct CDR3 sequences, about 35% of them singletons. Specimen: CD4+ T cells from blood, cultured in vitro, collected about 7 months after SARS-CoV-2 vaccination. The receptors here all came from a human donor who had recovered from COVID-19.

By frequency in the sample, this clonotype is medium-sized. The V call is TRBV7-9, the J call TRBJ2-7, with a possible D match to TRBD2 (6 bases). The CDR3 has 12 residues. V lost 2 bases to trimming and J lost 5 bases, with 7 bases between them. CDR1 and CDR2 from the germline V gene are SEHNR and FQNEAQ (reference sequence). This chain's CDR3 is CASSLWEDEQYF. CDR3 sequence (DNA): TGTGCCAGCAGCTTATGGGAGGACGAGCAGTACTTC.

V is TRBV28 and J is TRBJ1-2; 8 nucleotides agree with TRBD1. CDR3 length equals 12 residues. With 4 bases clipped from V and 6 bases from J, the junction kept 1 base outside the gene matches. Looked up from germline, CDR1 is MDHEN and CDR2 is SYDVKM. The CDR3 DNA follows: TGTGCCAGCAGTTCAGGGGGCGATGGCTACACCTTC. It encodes CASSSGGDGYTF.

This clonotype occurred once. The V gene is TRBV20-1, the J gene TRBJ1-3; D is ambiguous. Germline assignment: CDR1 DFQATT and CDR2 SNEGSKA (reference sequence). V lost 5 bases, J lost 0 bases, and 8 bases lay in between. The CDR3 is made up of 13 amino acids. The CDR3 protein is CSAGSISGNTIYF. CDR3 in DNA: TGCAGTGCTGGGTCCATCTCTGGAAACACCATATATTTT.

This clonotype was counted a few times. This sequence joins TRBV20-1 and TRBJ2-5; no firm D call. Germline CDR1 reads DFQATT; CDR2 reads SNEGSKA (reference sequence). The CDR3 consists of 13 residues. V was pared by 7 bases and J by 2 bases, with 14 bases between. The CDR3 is CSGVTPQQETQYF. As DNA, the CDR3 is TGCAGTGGAGTCACACCTCAACAAGAGACCCAGTACTTC.

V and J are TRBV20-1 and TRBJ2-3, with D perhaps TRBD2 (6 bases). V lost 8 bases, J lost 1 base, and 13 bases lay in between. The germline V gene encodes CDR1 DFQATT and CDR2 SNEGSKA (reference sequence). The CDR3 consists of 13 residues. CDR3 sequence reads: CSRPGRGTDTQYF. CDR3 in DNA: TGCAGTCGCCCCGGGAGAGGCACAGATACGCAGTATTTT.

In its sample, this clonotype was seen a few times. CDR3 nucleotide sequence: TGTGCCAGCAGCCCGAGCAGGGCGGGGAACACAGATACGCAGTATTTT. Translated: CASSPSRAGNTDTQYF. The chain couples TRBV7-2 to TRBJ2-3, with D possibly TRBD2 on 6 matching bases. Trimming took 5 bases from V and 2 from J, leaving 17 bases between them. Germline CDR1 reads SGHTA; CDR2 reads FQGNSA. This CDR3 has 16 amino acids.

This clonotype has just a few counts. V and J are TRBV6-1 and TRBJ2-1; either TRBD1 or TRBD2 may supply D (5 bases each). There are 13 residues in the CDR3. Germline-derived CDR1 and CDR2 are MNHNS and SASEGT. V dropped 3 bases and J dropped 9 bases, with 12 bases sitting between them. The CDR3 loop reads CASSEEGDAEQFF. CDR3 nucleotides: TGTGCCAGCAGTGAGGAAGGGGACGCTGAGCAGTTCTTC.

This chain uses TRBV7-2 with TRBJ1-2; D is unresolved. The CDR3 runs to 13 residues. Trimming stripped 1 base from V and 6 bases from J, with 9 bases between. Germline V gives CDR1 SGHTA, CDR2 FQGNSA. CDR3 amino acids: CASSLGRFDGYTF. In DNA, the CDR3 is TGTGCCAGCAGCTTAGGACGGTTCGATGGCTACACCTTC.

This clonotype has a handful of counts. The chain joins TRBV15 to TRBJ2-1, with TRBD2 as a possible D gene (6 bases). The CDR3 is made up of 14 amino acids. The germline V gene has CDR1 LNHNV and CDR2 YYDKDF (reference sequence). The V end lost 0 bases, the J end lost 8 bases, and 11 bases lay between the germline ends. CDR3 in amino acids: CATSRDRRRDEQFF. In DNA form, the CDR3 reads TGTGCCACCAGCAGAGATAGGAGGAGGGATGAGCAGTTCTTC.

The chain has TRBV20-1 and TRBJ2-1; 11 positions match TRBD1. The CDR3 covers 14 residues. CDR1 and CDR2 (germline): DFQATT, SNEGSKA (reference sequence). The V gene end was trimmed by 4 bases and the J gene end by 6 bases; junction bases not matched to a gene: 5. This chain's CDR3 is CSATSGTGGNEQFF. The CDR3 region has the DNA TGCAGTGCTACTTCCGGGACAGGGGGCAATGAGCAGTTCTTC.

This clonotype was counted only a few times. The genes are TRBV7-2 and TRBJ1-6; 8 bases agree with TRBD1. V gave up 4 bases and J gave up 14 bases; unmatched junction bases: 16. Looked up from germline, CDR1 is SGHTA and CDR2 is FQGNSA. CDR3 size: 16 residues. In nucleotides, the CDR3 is TGTGCCAGCAGCTCCCAAGGACAGGGCCCTTGGGAATCCCTCCACTTT. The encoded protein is CASSSQGQGPWESLHF. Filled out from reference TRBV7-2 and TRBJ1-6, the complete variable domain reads GAGVSQSPSNKVTEKGKDVELRCDPISGHTALYWYRQSLGQGLEFLIYFQGNSAPDKSGLPSDRFSAERTGGSVSTLTIQRTQQEDSAVYLCASSSQGQGPWESLHFGNGTRLTVT.

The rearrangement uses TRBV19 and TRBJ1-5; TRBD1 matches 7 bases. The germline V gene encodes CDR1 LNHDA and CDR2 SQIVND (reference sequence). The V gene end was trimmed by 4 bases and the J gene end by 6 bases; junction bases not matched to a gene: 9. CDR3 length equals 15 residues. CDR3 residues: CASSSGSAGGQPQHF. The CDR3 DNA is TGTGCCAGTAGTAGTGGATCAGCAGGGGGTCAGCCCCAGCATTTT.

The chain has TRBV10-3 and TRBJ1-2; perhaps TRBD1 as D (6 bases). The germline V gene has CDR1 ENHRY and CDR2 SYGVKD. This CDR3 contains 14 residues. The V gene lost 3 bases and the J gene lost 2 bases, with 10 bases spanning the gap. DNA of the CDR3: TGTGCCATCAGTGACTACGGACAGAACTATGGCTACACCTTC. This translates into CAISDYGQNYGYTF.